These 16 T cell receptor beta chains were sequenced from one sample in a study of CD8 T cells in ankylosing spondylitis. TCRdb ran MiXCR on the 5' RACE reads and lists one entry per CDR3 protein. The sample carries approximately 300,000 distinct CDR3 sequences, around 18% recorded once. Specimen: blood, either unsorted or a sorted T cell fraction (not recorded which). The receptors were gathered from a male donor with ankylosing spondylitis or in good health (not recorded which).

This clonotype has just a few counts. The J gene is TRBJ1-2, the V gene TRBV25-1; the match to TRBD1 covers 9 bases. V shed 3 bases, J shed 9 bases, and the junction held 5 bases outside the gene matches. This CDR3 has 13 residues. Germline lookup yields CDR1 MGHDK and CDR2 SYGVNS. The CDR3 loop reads CASSETGGLSYTF. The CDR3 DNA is TGTGCCAGCAGTGAGACAGGGGGATTAAGCTACACCTTC.

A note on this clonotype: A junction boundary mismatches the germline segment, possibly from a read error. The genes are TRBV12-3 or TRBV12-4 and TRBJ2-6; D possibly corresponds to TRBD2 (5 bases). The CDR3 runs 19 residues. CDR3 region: CTSSFGDGFMSSGANVLTF. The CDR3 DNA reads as TGTACCAGCAGTTTCGGGGATGGGTTTATGAGCTCTGGGGCCAACGTCCTGACTTTC.

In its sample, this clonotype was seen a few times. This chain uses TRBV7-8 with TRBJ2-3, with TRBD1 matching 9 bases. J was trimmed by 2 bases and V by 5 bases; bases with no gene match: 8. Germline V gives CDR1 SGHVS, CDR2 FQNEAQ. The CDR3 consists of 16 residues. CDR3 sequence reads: CASSTGDRVDTDTQYF. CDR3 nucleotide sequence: TGTGCCAGCAGCACGGGGGACAGGGTGGACACAGATACGCAGTATTTT.

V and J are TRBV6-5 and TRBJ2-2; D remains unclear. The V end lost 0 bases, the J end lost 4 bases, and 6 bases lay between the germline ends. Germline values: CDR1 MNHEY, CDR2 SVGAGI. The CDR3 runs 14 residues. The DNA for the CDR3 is TGTGCCAGCAGTTACTCTCAGGCCACCGGGGAGCTGTTTTTT. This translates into CASSYSQATGELFF.

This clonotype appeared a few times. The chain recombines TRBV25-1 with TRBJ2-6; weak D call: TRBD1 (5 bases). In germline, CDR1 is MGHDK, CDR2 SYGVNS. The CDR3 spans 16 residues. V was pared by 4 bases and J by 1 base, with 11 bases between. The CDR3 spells CASSGTQGSGANVLTF. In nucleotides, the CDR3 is TGTGCCAGCAGTGGAACTCAGGGTTCTGGGGCCAACGTCCTGACTTTC.

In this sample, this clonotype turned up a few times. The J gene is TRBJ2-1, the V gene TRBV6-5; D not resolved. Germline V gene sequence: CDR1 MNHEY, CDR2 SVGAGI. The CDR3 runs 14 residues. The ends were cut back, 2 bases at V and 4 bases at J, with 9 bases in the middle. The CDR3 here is CASSYTTGYNEQFF. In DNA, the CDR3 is TGTGCCAGCAGTTACACTACGGGTTACAATGAGCAGTTCTTC.

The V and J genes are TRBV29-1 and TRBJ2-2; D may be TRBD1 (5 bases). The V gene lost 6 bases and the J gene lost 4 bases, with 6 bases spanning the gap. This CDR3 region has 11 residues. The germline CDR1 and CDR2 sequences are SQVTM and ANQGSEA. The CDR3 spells CSVDSTGELFF. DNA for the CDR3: TGCAGCGTAGACAGCACCGGGGAGCTGTTTTTT.

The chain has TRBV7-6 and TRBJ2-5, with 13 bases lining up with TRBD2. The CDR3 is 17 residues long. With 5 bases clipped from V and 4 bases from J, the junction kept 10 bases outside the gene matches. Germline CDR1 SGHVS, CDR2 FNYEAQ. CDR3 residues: CASSPLAGGPKGETQYF. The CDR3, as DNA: TGTGCCAGCAGCCCACTAGCGGGAGGGCCTAAAGGAGAGACCCAGTACTTC.

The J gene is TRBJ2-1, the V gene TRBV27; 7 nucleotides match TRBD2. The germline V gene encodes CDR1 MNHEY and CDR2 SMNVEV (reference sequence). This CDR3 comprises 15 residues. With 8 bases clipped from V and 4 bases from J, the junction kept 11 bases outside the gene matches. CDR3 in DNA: TGTGCCAGCCTGGAAGGGAGGGGAGCATACAATGAGCAGTTCTTC. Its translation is CASLEGRGAYNEQFF.

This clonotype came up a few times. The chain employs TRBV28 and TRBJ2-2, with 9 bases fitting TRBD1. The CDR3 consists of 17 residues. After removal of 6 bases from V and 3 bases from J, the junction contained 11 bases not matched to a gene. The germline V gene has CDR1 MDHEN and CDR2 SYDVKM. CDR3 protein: CASRPDTGGRDTGELFF. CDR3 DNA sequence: TGTGCCAGCAGGCCCGATACAGGGGGCCGTGACACCGGGGAGCTGTTTTTT.

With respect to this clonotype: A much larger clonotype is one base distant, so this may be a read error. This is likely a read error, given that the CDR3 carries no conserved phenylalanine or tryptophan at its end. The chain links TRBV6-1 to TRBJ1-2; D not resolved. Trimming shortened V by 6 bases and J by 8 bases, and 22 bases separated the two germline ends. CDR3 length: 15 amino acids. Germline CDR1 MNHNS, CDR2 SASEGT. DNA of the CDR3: TGTGCCAGCAGCCCACTATCGGGTGTAGGTGAAGGCTACACCTCC. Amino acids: CASSPLSGVGEGYTS.

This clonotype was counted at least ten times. The CDR3 loop reads CASSSTRDIRQAEAFF. CDR3 nucleotides: TGTGCCAGCAGCTCAACAAGGGACATCCGCCAGGCTGAAGCTTTCTTT. The V and J genes are TRBV12-3 or TRBV12-4 and TRBJ1-1, with D possibly TRBD1 on 6 matching bases. The CDR3 covers 16 residues. The V end lost 6 bases, the J end lost 6 bases, and 23 bases lay between the germline ends.

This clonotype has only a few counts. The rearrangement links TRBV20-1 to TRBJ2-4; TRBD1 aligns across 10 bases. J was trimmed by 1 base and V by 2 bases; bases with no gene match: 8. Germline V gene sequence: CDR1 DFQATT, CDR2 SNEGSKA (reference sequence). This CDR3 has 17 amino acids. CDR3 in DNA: TGCAGTGCTAGAAATGGACAGGGGGTTGTGGCCAAAAACATTCAGTACTTC. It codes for CSARNGQGVVAKNIQYF.

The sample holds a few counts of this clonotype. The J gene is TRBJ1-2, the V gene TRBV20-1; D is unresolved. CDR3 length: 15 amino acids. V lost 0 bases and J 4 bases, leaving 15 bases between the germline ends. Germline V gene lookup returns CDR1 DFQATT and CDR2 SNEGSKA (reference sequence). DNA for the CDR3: TGCAGTGCTAGAGAGTCACCATACGATATCTATGGCTACACCTTC. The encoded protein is CSARESPYDIYGYTF.

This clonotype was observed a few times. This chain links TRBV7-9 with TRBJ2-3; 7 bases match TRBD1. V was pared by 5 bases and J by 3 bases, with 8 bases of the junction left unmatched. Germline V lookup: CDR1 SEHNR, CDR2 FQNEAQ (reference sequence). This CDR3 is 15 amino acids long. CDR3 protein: CASSPRTGWTDTQYF. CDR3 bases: TGTGCCAGCAGCCCTAGGACAGGCTGGACAGATACGCAGTATTTT.

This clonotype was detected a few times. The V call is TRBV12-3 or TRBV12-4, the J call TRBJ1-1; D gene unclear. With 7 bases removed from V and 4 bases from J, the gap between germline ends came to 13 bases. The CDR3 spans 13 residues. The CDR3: CASTLKRSTEAFF. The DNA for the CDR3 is TGTGCCAGCACCCTGAAAAGGAGCACTGAAGCTTTCTTT.